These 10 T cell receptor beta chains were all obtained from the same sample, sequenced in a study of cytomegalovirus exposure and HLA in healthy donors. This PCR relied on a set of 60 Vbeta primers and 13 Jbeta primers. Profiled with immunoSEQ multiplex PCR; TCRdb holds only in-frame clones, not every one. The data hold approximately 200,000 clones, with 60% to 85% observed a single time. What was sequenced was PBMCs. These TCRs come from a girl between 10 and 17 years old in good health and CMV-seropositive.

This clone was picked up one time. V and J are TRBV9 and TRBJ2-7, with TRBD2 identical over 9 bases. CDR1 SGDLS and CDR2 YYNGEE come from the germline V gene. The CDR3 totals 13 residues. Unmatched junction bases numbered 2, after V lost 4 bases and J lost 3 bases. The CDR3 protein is CASSSAGGYEQYF. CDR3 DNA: TGTGCCAGCAGCTCAGCGGGGGGCTACGAGCAGTACTTC. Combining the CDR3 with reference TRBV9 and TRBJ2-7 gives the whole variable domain DSGVTQTPKHLITATGQRVTLRCSPRSGDLSVYWYQQSLDQGLQFLIQYYNGEERAKGNILERFSAQQFPDLHSELNLSSLELGDSALYFCASSSAGGYEQYFGPGTRLTVT.

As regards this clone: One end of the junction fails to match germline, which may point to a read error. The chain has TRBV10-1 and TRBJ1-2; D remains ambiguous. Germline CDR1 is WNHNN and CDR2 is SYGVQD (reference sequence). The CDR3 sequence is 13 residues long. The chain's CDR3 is CASREYTNYGYTF. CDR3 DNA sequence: TGCGCCAGCAGGGAGTATACTAACTATGGCTACACCTTC.

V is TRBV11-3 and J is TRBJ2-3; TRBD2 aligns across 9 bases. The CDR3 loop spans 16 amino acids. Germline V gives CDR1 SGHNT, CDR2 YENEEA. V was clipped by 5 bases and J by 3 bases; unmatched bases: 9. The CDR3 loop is CASSPRRAGGTDTQYF. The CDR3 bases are TGTGCCAGCAGCCCCCGAAGAGCGGGGGGAACAGATACGCAGTATTTT.

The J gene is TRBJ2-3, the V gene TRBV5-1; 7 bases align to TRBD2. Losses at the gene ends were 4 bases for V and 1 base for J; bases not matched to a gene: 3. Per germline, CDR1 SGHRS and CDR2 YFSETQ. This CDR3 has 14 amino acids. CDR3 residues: CASSDGLGTDTQYF. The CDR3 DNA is TGCGCCAGCAGCGACGGACTAGGCACAGATACGCAGTATTTT.

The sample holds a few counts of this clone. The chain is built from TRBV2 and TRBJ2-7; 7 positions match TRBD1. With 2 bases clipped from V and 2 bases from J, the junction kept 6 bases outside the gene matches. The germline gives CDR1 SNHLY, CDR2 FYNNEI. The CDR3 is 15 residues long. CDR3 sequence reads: CASSEWAGGPYEQYF. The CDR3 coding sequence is TGTGCCAGCAGTGAATGGGCAGGGGGACCCTACGAGCAGTACTTC.

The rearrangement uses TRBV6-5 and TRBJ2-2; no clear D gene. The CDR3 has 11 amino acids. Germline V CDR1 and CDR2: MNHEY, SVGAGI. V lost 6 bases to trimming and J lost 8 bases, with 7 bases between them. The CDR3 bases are TGTGCCAGCAGAAGGCGGGGGGAGCTGTTTTTT. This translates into CASRRRGELFF.

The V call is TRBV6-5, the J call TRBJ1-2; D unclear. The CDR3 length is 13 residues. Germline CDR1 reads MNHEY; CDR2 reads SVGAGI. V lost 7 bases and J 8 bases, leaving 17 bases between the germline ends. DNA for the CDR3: TGTGCCAGCATGAAACGGAATCGGGGAGGCTACACCTTC. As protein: CASMKRNRGGYTF.

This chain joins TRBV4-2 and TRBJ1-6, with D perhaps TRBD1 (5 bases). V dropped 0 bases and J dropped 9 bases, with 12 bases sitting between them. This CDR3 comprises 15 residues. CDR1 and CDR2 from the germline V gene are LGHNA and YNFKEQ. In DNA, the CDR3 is TGTGCCAGCAGCCAAGATCGGGGCGGGGCTTCACCCCTCCACTTT. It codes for CASSQDRGGASPLHF.

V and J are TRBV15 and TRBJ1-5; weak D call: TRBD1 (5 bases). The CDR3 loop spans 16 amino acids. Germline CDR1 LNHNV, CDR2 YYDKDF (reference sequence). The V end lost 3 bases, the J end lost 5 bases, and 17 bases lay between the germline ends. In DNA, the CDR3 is TGTGCCACCAGCAGTAGTTCTTTGCAGGGCCATCAGCCCCAGCATTTT. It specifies CATSSSSLQGHQPQHF. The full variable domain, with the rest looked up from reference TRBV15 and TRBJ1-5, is DAMVIQNPRYQVTQFGKPVTLSCSQTLNHNVMYWYQQKSSQAPKLLFHYYDKDFNNEADTPDNFQSRRPNTSFCFLDIRSPGLGDTAMYLCATSSSSLQGHQPQHFGDGTRLSIL.

The CDR3 DNA is TGTGCCAGCAGCCCAGGAGTGACTAGCGGAAATTACGAGCAGTACTTC. This gives the protein CASSPGVTSGNYEQYF. This chain uses TRBV9 with TRBJ2-7, with 9 bases lining up with TRBD2. Germline values: CDR1 SGDLS, CDR2 YYNGEE. V lost 4 bases and J lost 4; bases outside the gene matches: 12. The CDR3 totals 16 residues.